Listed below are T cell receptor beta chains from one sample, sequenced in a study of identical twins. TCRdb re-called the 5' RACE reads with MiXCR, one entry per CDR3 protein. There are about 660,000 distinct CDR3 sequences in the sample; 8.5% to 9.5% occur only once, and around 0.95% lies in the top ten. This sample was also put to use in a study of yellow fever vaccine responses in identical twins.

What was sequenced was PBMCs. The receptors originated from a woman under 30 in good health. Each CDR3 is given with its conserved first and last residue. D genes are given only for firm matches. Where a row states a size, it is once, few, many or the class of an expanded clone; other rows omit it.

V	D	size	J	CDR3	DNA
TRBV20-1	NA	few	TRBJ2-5	CSASLGQETQYF	TGCAGTGCTAGTCTGGGTCAAGAGACCCAGTACTTC
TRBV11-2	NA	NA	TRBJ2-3	CASSRGPSGSTDTQYF	TGTGCCAGCAGCCGGGGGCCCAGCGGAAGCACAGATACGCAGTATTTT
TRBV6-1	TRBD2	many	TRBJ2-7	CASRGTSGSHEQYF	TGTGCCAGCAGAGGGACTAGCGGGAGCCACGAGCAGTACTTC
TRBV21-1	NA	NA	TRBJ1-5	CASSNGTGWRNQPQHF	TGTGCCAGCAGCAACGGGACAGGCTGGAGGAATCAGCCCCAGCATTTT
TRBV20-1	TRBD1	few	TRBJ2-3	CSAAGTGGTDTQYF	TGCAGTGCAGCCGGGACAGGGGGCACAGATACGCAGTATTTT
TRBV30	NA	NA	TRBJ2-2	CAWRYGTITGELFF	TGTGCCTGGAGGTACGGGACGATCACCGGGGAGCTGTTTTTT
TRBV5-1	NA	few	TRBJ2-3	CASSGNRAKTDTQYF	TGCGCCAGCAGCGGGAACAGGGCGAAGACAGATACGCAGTATTTT
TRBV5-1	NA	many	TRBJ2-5	CASSLFGGLQETQYF	TGCGCCAGCAGCTTGTTTGGGGGGTTACAAGAGACCCAGTACTTC
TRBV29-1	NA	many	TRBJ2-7	CSVERGFGSNSYEQYF	TGCAGCGTTGAAAGGGGGTTCGGGAGCAACTCCTACGAGCAGTACTTC
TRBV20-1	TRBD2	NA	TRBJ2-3	CSAIAGYTDTQYF	TGCAGTGCTATAGCGGGTTACACAGATACGCAGTATTTT
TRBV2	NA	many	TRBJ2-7	CASGQGSYEQYF	TGTGCCAGCGGCCAGGGATCCTACGAGCAGTACTTC
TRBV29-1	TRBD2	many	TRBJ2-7	CSVATSGIYEQYF	TGCAGCGTTGCCACTAGCGGTATATACGAGCAGTACTTC
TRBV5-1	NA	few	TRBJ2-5	CASSLEGLSTQYF	TGCGCCAGCAGCTTGGAGGGACTCTCTACCCAGTACTTC
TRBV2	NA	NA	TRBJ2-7	CASSAMMGPSYEQYF	TGTGCCAGCAGTGCGATGATGGGACCTTCCTACGAGCAGTACTTC
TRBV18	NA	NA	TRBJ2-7	CASSPLENYEQYF	TGTGCCAGCTCACCACTTGAGAACTACGAGCAGTACTTC
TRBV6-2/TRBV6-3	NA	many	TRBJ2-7	CASSLTESYEQYF	TGTGCCAGCAGCTTGACAGAATCCTACGAGCAGTACTTC
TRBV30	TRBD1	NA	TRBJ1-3	CAGGDRARYTIYF	TGTGCCGGAGGAGACAGGGCGAGATACACCATATATTTT
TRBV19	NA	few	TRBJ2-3	CASSFEDSSDTQYF	TGTGCCAGTAGTTTCGAGGACTCCTCGGATACGCAGTATTTT
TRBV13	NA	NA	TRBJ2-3	CASSLAFSLQATTPDTQYF	TGTGCCAGCAGCTTAGCATTTTCCTTACAGGCGACCACCCCAGATACGCAGTATTTT
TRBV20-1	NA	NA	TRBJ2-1	CSARDGSYNEQFF	TGCAGTGCTAGAGACGGCTCCTACAATGAGCAGTTCTTC
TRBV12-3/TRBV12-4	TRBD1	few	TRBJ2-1	CASRLGQGRNEQFF	TGTGCCAGCAGGCTTGGACAGGGGAGGAATGAGCAGTTCTTC
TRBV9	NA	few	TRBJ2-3	CASSVVVEDTQYF	TGTGCCAGCAGCGTAGTGGTGGAAGATACGCAGTATTTT
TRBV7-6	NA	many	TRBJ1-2	CASSLRTPPTHPYGYTF	TGTGCCAGCAGCCTCCGGACACCACCTACTCATCCCTATGGCTACACCTTC
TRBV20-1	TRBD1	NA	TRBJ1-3	CSALQGAFGNTIYF	TGCAGTGCCTTACAGGGGGCATTTGGAAACACCATATATTTT
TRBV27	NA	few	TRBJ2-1	CASLSGSMLNEQFF	TGTGCCAGCCTTAGTGGTTCCATGTTGAATGAGCAGTTCTTC
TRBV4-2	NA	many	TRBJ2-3	CASSPGGLATDTQYF	TGTGCCAGCAGCCCAGGGGGGCTAGCGACAGATACGCAGTATTTT
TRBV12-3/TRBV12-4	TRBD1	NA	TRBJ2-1	CASNIRDSNRYNEQFF	TGTGCCAGCAACATTCGGGACAGCAACCGCTACAATGAGCAGTTCTTC
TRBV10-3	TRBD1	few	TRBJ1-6	CAISRQGDNSPLHF	TGTGCCATCTCCAGACAGGGAGATAATTCACCCCTCCACTTT
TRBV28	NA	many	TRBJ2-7	CASGSGEYYEQYF	TGTGCCAGCGGGAGTGGGGAGTACTACGAGCAGTACTTC
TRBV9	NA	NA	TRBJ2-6	CASSVDKNSSGANVLTF	TGTGCCAGCAGCGTAGATAAAAACAGCTCTGGGGCCAACGTCCTGACTTTC
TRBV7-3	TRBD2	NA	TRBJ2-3	CASSLLGGRDTQYF	TGTGCCAGCAGCTTATTGGGGGGGAGGGATACGCAGTATTTT
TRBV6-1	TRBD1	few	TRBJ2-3	CASSQGGQASSTDTQYF	TGTGCCAGCAGTCAAGGGGGACAGGCCTCTAGCACAGATACGCAGTATTTT
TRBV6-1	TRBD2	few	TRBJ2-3	CASTPGSGSLIITDTQYF	TGTGCCAGCACTCCAGGTAGCGGGAGCCTAATAATCACAGATACGCAGTATTTT
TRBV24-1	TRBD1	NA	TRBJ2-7	CATSDTGTGSYEQYF	TGTGCCACCAGTGATACCGGGACAGGGAGCTACGAGCAGTACTTC
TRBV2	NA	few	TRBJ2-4	CASSGRADGNIQYF	TGTGCCAGCAGTGGTAGGGCTGATGGGAACATTCAGTACTTC
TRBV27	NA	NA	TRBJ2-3	CASSFAGTATQYF	TGTGCCAGCAGTTTCGCCGGGACCGCTACGCAGTATTTT
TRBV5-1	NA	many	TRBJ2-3	CASSSWSGGTDTQYF	TGCGCCAGCAGCAGTTGGTCTGGGGGCACAGATACGCAGTATTTT
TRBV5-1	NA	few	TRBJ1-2	CASSSGRTFRGYTF	TGCGCCAGCAGCTCTGGCAGGACCTTCCGTGGCTACACCTTC
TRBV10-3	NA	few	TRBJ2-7	CAIGDKGYEQYF	TGTGCCATCGGCGACAAGGGATACGAGCAGTACTTC
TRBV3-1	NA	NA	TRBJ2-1	CASSQDTGAVYNEQFF	TGTGCCAGCAGCCAAGACACCGGTGCCGTCTACAATGAGCAGTTCTTC
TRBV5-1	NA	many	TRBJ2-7	CASSLLPGTYEQYF	TGCGCCAGCAGCTTGCTGCCAGGGACCTACGAGCAGTACTTC
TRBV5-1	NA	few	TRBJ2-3	CASSWGEASTDTQYF	TGCGCCAGCAGCTGGGGGGAAGCTAGCACAGATACGCAGTATTTT
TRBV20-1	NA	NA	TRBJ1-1	CSARPMNTEAFF	TGCAGTGCTAGACCCATGAACACTGAAGCTTTCTTT
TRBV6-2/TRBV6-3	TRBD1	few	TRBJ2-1	CASRYGQDRLQFF	TGTGCCAGCAGATACGGACAGGACCGGCTACAGTTCTTC
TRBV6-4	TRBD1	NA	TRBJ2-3	CASSESVQGSDTQYF	TGTGCCAGCAGTGAATCGGTACAGGGGTCAGATACGCAGTATTTT
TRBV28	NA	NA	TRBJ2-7	CASSPPDSPYEQYF	TGTGCCAGCAGTCCCCCGGACAGCCCCTACGAGCAGTACTTC
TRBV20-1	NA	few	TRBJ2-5	CSAELPTSQETQYF	TGCAGTGCTGAACTTCCTACTAGTCAGGAGACCCAGTACTTC
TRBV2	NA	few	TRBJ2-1	CASSGYGYNEQFF	TGTGCCAGCAGTGGCTACGGCTACAATGAGCAGTTCTTC
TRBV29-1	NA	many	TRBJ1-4	CSVVGATNEKLFF	TGCAGCGTTGTGGGGGCAACTAATGAAAAACTGTTTTTT
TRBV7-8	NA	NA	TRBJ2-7	CASSQTLPEQYF	TGTGCCAGCAGCCAGACCCTACCCGAGCAGTACTTC
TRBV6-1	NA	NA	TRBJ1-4	CASRRRLTNEKLFF	TGTGCCAGCAGGCGACGGCTAACTAATGAAAAACTGTTTTTT
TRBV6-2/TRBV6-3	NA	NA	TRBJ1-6	CASGRTDSYNSPLHF	TGTGCCAGCGGTAGGACGGACTCCTATAATTCACCCCTCCACTTT
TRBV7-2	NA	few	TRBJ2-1	CASSLTSGVKNEQFF	TGTGCCAGCAGCTTAACGTCGGGAGTGAAGAATGAGCAGTTCTTC
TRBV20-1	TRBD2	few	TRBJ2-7	CSARDRLAGFYEQYF	TGCAGTGCTAGAGATCGACTAGCGGGGTTCTACGAGCAGTACTTC
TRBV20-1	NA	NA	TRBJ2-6	CSARDFAQPSGANVLTF	TGCAGTGCTAGAGATTTCGCACAGCCCTCTGGGGCCAACGTCCTGACTTTC
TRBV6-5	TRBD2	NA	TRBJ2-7	CASSYLAGDVEQYF	TGTGCCAGCAGTTACTTGGCGGGAGACGTCGAGCAGTACTTC
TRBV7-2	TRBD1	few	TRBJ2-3	CASSSGDRADTQYF	TGTGCCAGCAGCTCCGGGGACAGGGCAGATACGCAGTATTTT
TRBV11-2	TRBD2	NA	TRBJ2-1	CASSSSVLAGAVRLRYNEQFF	TGTGCCAGCAGCTCCTCGGTGCTAGCGGGGGCCGTCCGACTTCGATACAATGAGCAGTTCTTC
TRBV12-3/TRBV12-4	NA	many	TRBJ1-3	CASSFVTTSSGNTIYF	TGTGCCAGCAGTTTCGTCACGACAAGCTCTGGAAACACCATATATTTT
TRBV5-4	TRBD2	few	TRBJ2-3	CASSSLVQGRTSGSTDTQYF	TGTGCCAGCAGCTCATTGGTTCAGGGGAGGACTAGCGGGAGCACAGATACGCAGTATTTT